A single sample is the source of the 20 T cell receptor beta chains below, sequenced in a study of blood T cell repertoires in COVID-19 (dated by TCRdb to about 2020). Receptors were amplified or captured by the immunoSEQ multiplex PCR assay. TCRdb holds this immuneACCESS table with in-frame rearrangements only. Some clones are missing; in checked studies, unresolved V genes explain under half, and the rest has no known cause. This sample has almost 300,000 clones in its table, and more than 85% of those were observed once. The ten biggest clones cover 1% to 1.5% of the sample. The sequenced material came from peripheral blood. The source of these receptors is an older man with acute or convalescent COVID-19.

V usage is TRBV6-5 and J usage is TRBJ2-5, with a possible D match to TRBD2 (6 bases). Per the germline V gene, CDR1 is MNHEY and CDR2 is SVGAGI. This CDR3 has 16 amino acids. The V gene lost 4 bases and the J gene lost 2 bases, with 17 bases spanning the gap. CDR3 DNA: TGTGCCAGCAGTTCGGCGCTAGGGGCGGGGCAAGAGACCCAGTACTTC. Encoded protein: CASSSALGAGQETQYF.

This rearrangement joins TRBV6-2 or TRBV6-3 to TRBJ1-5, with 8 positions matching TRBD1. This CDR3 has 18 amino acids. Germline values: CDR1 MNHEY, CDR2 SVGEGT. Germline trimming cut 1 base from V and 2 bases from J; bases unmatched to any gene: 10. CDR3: CASSYWGAGGEGNQPQHF. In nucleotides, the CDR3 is TGTGCCAGCAGTTACTGGGGCGCAGGGGGCGAGGGCAATCAGCCCCAGCATTTT.

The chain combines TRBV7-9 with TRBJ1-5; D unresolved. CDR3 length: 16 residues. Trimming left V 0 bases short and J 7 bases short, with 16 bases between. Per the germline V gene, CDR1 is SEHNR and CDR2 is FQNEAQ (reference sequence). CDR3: CASSLAREWSEQPQHF. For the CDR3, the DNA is TGTGCCAGCAGCTTAGCGAGGGAATGGAGTGAACAGCCCCAGCATTTT.

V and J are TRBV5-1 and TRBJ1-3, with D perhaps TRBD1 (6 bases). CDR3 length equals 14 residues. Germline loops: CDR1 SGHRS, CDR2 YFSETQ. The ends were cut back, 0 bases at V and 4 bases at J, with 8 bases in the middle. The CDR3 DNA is TGCGCCAGCAGCTTGGGGGACAACGGAAACACCATATATTTT. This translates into CASSLGDNGNTIYF.

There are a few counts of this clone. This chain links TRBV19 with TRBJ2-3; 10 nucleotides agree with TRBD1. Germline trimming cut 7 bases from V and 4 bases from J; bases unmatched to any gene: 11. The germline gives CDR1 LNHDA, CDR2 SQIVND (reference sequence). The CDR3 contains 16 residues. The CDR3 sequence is CASKISGQGPPDTQYF. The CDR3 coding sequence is TGTGCCAGTAAGATATCGGGACAGGGGCCCCCAGATACGCAGTATTTT.

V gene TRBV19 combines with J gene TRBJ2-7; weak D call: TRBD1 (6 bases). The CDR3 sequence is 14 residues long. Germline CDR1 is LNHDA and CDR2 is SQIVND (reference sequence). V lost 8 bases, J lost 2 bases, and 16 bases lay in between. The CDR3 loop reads CASAKTGTPYEQYF. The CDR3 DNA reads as TGTGCCAGTGCGAAGACAGGAACCCCCTACGAGCAGTACTTC.

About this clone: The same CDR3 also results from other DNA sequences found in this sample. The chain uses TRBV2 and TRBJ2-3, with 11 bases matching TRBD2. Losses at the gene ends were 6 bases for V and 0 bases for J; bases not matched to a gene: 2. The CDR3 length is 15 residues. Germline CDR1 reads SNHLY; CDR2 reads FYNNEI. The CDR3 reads CASSGTSGSTDTQYF. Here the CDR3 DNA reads TGTGCCAGCAGCGGGACTAGCGGTAGCACAGATACGCAGTATTTT.

The CDR3 region has the DNA TGCGCCAGCAGCCAAGGGACCGGGAGGCGCTACGAGCAGTACTTC. It specifies CASSQGTGRRYEQYF. The J gene is TRBJ2-7, the V gene TRBV4-3; TRBD2 aligns across 7 bases. CDR1 is LGHNA and CDR2 is YSLEER in the germline V gene. The length of the CDR3 is 15 residues. V gave up 1 base and J gave up 3 bases; unmatched junction bases: 6.

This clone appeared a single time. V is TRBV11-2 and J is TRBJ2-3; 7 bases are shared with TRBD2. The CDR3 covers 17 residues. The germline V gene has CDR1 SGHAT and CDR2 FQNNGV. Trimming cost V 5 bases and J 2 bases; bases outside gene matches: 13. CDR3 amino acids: CASSAPLAITFTDTQYF. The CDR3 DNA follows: TGTGCCAGCAGCGCCCCACTAGCGATCACCTTCACAGATACGCAGTATTTT.

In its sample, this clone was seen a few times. CDR3 DNA: TGTGCCAGCAGCCAAGATCTGGGGAGCCGTTCACCCCTCCACTTT. This sequence encodes CASSQDLGSRSPLHF. This chain uses TRBV3-1 (or the pseudogene TRBV3-2) with TRBJ1-6; D not resolved. V was trimmed by 0 bases and J by 9 bases, leaving 12 bases between them. Germline values: CDR1 LGHDT, CDR2 YNNKEL (reference sequence). The CDR3 contains 15 residues.

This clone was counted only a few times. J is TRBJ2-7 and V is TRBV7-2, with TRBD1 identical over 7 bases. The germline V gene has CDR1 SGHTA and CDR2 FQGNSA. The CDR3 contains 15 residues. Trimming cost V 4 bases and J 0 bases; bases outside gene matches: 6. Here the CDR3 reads CASSSEGQPSYEQYF. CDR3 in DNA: TGTGCCAGCAGCTCCGAGGGACAGCCCTCCTACGAGCAGTACTTC.

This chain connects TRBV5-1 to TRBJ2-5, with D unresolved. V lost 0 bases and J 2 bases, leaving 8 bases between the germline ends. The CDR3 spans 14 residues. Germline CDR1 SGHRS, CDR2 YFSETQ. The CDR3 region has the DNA TGCGCCAGCAGCTTGGGCACAAGACAAGAGACCCAGTACTTC. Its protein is CASSLGTRQETQYF. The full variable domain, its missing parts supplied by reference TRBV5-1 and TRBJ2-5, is KAGVTQTPRYLIKTRGQQVTLSCSPISGHRSVSWYQQTPGQGLQFLFEYFSETQRNKGNFPGRFSGRQFSNSRSEMNVSTLELGDSALYLCASSLGTRQETQYFGPGTRLLVL.

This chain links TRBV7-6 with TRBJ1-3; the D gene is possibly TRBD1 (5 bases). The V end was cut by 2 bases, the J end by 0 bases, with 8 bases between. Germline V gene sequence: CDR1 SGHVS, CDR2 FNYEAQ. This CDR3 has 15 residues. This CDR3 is CASSLQGYSGNTIYF. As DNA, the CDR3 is TGTGCCAGCAGCTTACAGGGTTACTCTGGAAACACCATATATTTT.

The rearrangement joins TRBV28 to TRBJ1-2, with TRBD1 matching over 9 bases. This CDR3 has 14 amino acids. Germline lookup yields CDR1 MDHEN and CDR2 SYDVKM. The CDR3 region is CVTTTGQGLYGYTF. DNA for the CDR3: TGTGTCACCACCACGGGACAGGGTCTCTATGGCTACACCTTC.

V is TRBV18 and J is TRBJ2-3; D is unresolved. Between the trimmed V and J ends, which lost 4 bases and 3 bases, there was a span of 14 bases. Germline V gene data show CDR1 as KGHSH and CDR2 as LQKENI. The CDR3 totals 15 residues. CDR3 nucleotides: TGTGCCAGCTCACGAACCCCGGTCGGGACAGATACGCAGTATTTT. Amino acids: CASSRTPVGTDTQYF.

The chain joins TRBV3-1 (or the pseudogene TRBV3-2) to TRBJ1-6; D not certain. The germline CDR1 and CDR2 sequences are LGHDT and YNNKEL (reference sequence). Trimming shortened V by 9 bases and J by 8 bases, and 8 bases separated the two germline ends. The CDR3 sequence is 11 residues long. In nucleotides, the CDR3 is TGTGCCAGGGGAGAGGATTCACCCCTCCACTTT. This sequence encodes CARGEDSPLHF.

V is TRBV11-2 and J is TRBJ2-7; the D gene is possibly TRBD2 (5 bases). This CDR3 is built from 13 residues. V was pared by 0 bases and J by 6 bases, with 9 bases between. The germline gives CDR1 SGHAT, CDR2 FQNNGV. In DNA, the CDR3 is TGTGCCAGCAGCTTAGACTTGGAGGTCGAGCAGTACTTC. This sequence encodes CASSLDLEVEQYF. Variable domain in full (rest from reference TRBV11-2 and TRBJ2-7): EAGVAQSPRYKIIEKRQSVAFWCNPISGHATLYWYQQILGQGPKLLIQFQNNGVVDDSQLPKDRFSAERLKGVDSTLKIQPAKLEDSAVYLCASSLDLEVEQYFGPGTRLTVT.

CDR3 in amino acids: CASSRSGTGYPGGYGYTF. The CDR3 bases are TGTGCCAGCAGCCGATCCGGGACAGGGTACCCCGGGGGCTATGGCTACACCTTC. The chain carries TRBV28 and TRBJ1-2; 9 bases are shared with TRBD1. Germline V lookup: CDR1 MDHEN, CDR2 SYDVKM. This CDR3 comprises 18 residues. V gave up 6 bases and J gave up 4 bases; unmatched junction bases: 18.

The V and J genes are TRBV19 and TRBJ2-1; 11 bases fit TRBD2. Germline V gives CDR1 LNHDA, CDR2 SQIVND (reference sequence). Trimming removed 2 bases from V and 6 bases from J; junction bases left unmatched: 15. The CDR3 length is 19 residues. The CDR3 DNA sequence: TGTGCCAGTAGTATAATCGGCCGCGGTCGGACTAGCGGGTCCAATGAGCAGTTCTTC. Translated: CASSIIGRGRTSGSNEQFF.

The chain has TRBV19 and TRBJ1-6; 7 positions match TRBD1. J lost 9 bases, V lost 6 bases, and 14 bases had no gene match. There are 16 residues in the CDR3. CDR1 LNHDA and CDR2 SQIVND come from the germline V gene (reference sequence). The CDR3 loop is CASSNVAGQTISPLHF. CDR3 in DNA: TGTGCCAGTAGCAACGTGGCGGGACAGACGATTTCACCCCTCCACTTT.